The entry below describes one TCR beta chain. A few counts support this clone. The specificity of this receptor is unknown. Base qualities are missing; no much larger clone stands one base away. Its CDR3 holds 15 amino acids, cysteine through phenylalanine. Only the CDR3 DNA is retained, 45 bases long and in frame from the first base. CDR1 and CDR2, looked up from the germline V gene (reference sequence), are GTSNPN and SVGIG. The V and J ends are trimmed by 2 bases and 2 bases, leaving 15 bases between them. The sample originates from a study of blood T cell repertoires in COVID-19 (dated by TCRdb to the early 2020s). Broadly, across the study: Samples from collaborators originated in the United States, Italy and Spain and spanned both the acute and convalescent phases of COVID-19. The prospective study material was composed of cDNA or gDNA derived from T cells, B-cell-depleted T cells, or PBMCs. The dataset comprised deeply sampled blood TCRbeta repertoires from subjects exposed to, actively infected with, or recovered from COVID-19. The repertoires were made available in a free public database intended to serve as a resource for research on the immune response to SARS-CoV-2. The samples were drawn from the first 160 participants of the ongoing ImmuneRACE study and from under 1,500 subjects provided by 6 global collaborators. Sample metadata almost always included a de-identified subject ID, COVID-19 status, age in years and sex. Where available, HLA class I and class II types were taken from metadata supplied by the sample provider and were not determined by assay-based typing. General findings and caveats noted by the study authors: Clinical and demographic metadata were provided uncurated, with the amount varying by source and participant.

The collaborating institutions used their own protocols to collect whole blood in K2EDTA tubes. For TCRbeta analysis, collaborator samples were shipped as frozen whole blood, as isolated PBMCs, or as DNA extracted from either sample type. The immunoSEQ Assay, a bias-controlled multiplex PCR, was used to amplify TCRbeta CDR3 regions from genomic DNA. Per the source publication's procedure: The number of nucleated cells in each sample was estimated by amplification of reference gene primers within the assay. Sequence reads were collapsed and filtered to measure the absolute abundance of every unique TCRbeta CDR3 rearrangement. For each sample, productive Simpson clonality was calculated as the square root of Simpson's diversity index across productive rearrangements. This is the immuneACCESS table as TCRdb keeps it, with only in-frame sequences that have V and J called. A part of the clones is gone; compared with another copy, unresolved V genes explain less than half, and the rest is unexplained. V, J and clone size are those of that table, while D and trimming were read from the DNA. This sample lists tens of thousands of clones; 84% were detected once. The ten largest account for roughly 12% of the sample.

The chain joins TRBV30 to TRBJ1-1, and perhaps TRBD1 as D gene, on 6 matching bases. The TCR originated in a human donor in a cohort sampled during active COVID-19. Sequenced input: peripheral blood. The DNA reads TGTGCCTGGAGTCCTCGAAGGGGGTTTAACACTGAAGCTTTCTTT. Translated, it gives CAWSPRRGFNTEAFF.